This TCR beta chain was found in a study of neoadjuvant nivolumab and ipilimumab in lung cancer. Overall study results and limits: Higher pretherapy blood TCR richness went with higher resected-tumor richness. Compared with tumor-adjacent uninvolved lung, resected tumors showed greater richness and clonality.

On this clone itself: The antigen is undetermined.

The method was immunoSEQ multiplex PCR; TCRdb's version includes in-frame clones alone and lacks a portion of them. The sample has approximately 21,000 clones, around 82% seen once. Germline V CDR1 and CDR2: SGHAT, FQNNGV. V shed 5 bases, J shed 10 bases, and the junction held 10 bases outside the gene matches. The CDR3 loop spans 14 amino acids. This clonotype was obtained from an adult with non-small cell lung cancer. The chain links TRBV11-2 to TRBJ2-5; TRBD1 agrees at 10 bases. Material: peripheral blood, obtained before neoadjuvant nivolumab, alone or with ipilimumab. CDR3 residues: CASSLLTGGSIQYF. The CDR3, as DNA: TGTGCCAGCAGCCTACTGACAGGGGGCAGTATCCAGTACTTC.